A selection of T cell receptor beta chains follows, all from one sample in a study of T cells in Graves' hyperthyroidism and ophthalmopathy. Each CDR3 protein is one row after TCRdb ran MiXCR on the multiplex PCR reads. The sample has approximately 640,000 distinct CDR3 sequences, around 15% seen once. The source material was blood. The receptors originated from a man in his fifties with Graves' hyperthyroidism. The CDR3 runs from the conserved cysteine through the conserved F or W. D genes are given only for firm matches. Where a row states a size, it is once, few, many or the class of an expanded clone; other rows omit it.

clone_size j_call d_call v_call cdr3_aa cdr3_nt
many TRBJ2-1 TRBD2 TRBV24-1 CATSDHSGSSYNEQFF TGTGCCACCAGTGACCATAGCGGGAGCTCCTACAATGAGCAGTTCTTC
NA TRBJ1-5 NA TRBV24-1 CATGGYRTGANQPQHF TGTGCCACCGGGGGCTATCGGACGGGAGCGAATCAGCCCCAGCATTTT
NA TRBJ1-1 TRBD1 TRBV29-1 CSARTGNTEASF TGCAGCGCCCGGACAGGGAACACTGAAGCTTCCTTT
few TRBJ2-7 TRBD1 TRBV20-1 CSARDTGGAPYEQYF TGCAGTGCTAGAGATACAGGGGGCGCCCCCTACGAGCAGTACTTC
few TRBJ2-5 NA TRBV18 CASSQSGTQETQYF TGTGCCAGCTCACAATCCGGGACTCAAGAGACCCAGTACTTC
many TRBJ2-7 NA TRBV28 CASSLLTLWTDGGSYEQYF TGTGCCAGCAGTCTCCTAACCCTCTGGACAGACGGGGGGTCCTACGAGCAGTACTTC
many TRBJ2-5 NA TRBV20-1 CSARRTTAPETQYF TGCAGTGCTAGACGGACTACGGCCCCGGAGACCCAGTACTTC
many TRBJ2-7 TRBD1 TRBV18 CASSPSRDRGQYEQYF TGTGCCAGCTCACCCTCCCGGGACAGGGGGCAGTACGAGCAGTACTTC
few TRBJ2-3 NA TRBV6-1 CAILGVDTQYF TGTGCCATCCTTGGGGTGGATACGCAGTATTTT
NA TRBJ2-1 NA TRBV24-1 CATRGPFGNEQFF TGTGCCACCAGGGGTCCGTTTGGGAATGAGCAGTTCTTC
NA TRBJ1-1 NA TRBV12-3/TRBV12-4 CASSLGRTTDTEAFF TGTGCCAGCAGTTTAGGCAGAACCACGGACACTGAAGCTTTCTTT
NA TRBJ1-5 NA TRBV19 CASTDQQVSNQPQHF TGTGCCAGTACTGACCAGCAGGTCAGCAATCAGCCCCAGCATTTT
NA TRBJ1-1 NA TRBV6-1 CASSTGGRNTEAFF TGTGCCAGCAGTACGGGGGGGAGGAACACTGAAGCTTTCTTT
many TRBJ2-7 TRBD1 TRBV20-1 CSASSGDRGLHEQYF TGCAGTGCTAGCTCCGGGGACAGGGGGCTCCACGAGCAGTACTTC
many TRBJ2-7 TRBD2 TRBV28 CASSQGTSGNYEQYF TGTGCCAGCAGTCAAGGGACTAGCGGGAACTACGAGCAGTACTTC
many TRBJ2-5 TRBD2 TRBV2 CASSQPTGTREVSSETQYF TGTGCCAGCAGTCAACCTACGGGGACGCGGGAGGTATCTTCCGAGACCCAGTACTTC
few TRBJ2-7 TRBD1 TRBV19 CASSTTGGKSDEQYF TGTGCCAGTAGTACAACAGGGGGCAAAAGCGACGAGCAGTACTTC
NA TRBJ2-6 NA TRBV9 CASTPLWTGANVLTF TGTGCCAGCACCCCCCTGTGGACTGGGGCCAACGTCCTGACTTTC
many TRBJ1-1 TRBD1 TRBV2 CASRRQGAAEAFF TGTGCCAGCAGAAGACAGGGGGCGGCTGAAGCTTTCTTT
many TRBJ2-7 TRBD2 TRBV6-2/TRBV6-3 CASSYDAGGTYEQYF TGTGCCAGCAGTTACGACGCGGGAGGGACCTACGAGCAGTACTTC
many TRBJ2-1 TRBD1 TRBV5-1 CASSVRDRSHNEQFF TGCGCCAGCAGCGTCCGGGACAGGAGTCACAATGAGCAGTTCTTC
many TRBJ2-1 TRBD2 TRBV20-1 CSAKTSGRGTSYNEQFF TGCAGTGCTAAAACTAGCGGGAGAGGTACATCCTACAATGAGCAGTTCTTC
NA TRBJ1-1 NA TRBV5-1 CASSLEVDGAEAFF TGCGCCAGCAGCTTGGAAGTGGACGGGGCTGAAGCTTTCTTT
NA TRBJ2-5 TRBD1 TRBV6-2/TRBV6-3 CASSYSGDSQGKTQYF TGTGCCAGCAGTTACTCCGGGGACAGCCAGGGGAAGACCCAGTACTTC
few TRBJ2-1 TRBD2 TRBV18 CASSPQISEERGYNEQFF TGTGCCAGCTCACCGCAAATTTCGGAGGAGCGGGGATACAATGAGCAGTTCTTC
few TRBJ2-1 NA TRBV28 CASTGRALFNEQFF TGTGCCAGCACCGGCAGGGCCTTGTTTAATGAGCAGTTCTTC
once TRBJ2-7 TRBD2 TRBV7-2 CASSLSSGVTYEQYF TGTGCCAGCAGCTTAAGTAGCGGGGTAACCTACGAGCAGTACTTC
many TRBJ2-2 NA TRBV6-6 CASSYSSVTNTGELFF TGTGCCAGCAGTTACTCTAGCGTGACGAACACCGGGGAGCTGTTTTTT